These 10 T cell receptor beta chains came from one sample sequenced in a study of technical replicates of blood from four donors. The table came from immunoSEQ multiplex PCR; TCRdb's copy has only in-frame clones and leaves some out. Of tens of thousands of clones in the sample, more than 85% were seen once. Sequencing was carried out using T cells isolated from PBMCs. Receptors originate from a human donor in good health.

The rearrangement uses TRBV5-6 and TRBJ2-7, with 10 bases fitting TRBD1. Germline CDR1 reads SGHDT; CDR2 reads YYEEEE. The ends lost 4 bases at V and 5 bases at J; junction bases unmatched: 6. The CDR3 loop spans 14 amino acids. DNA for the CDR3: TGTGCCAGCAGCCTAGGGGACAGGGGAGACGAGCAGTACTTC. This codes for CASSLGDRGDEQYF.

The CDR3 coding sequence is TGTGCCAGCAGTTTAACTCCGGGATCTGGAAACACCATATATTTT. Protein product: CASSLTPGSGNTIYF. The rearrangement uses TRBV28 and TRBJ1-3; D not resolved. Germline V lookup: CDR1 MDHEN, CDR2 SYDVKM. V was pared by 2 bases and J by 1 base, with 9 bases between. This CDR3 has 15 residues.

The V gene is TRBV6-5, the J gene TRBJ2-6, with D possibly matching TRBD1 (6 bases). The germline V gene has CDR1 MNHEY and CDR2 SVGAGI. The CDR3 is made up of 16 amino acids. V lost 2 bases, J lost 4 bases, and 12 bases lay in between. CDR3 nucleotides: TGTGCCAGCAGTTACCATACAGGGACCGGGGCCAACGTCCTGACTTTC. Translated, it gives CASSYHTGTGANVLTF.

This clone appeared once. The V call is TRBV7-2, the J call TRBJ2-2, with a weak D call TRBD2 (5 bases). Germline CDR1 SGHTA, CDR2 FQGNSA. The CDR3 has 15 amino acids. V lost 1 base, J lost 2 bases, and 8 bases lay in between. CDR3 loop: CASSLEGVNTGELFF. CDR3 in DNA: TGTGCCAGCAGCTTAGAGGGAGTCAACACCGGGGAGCTGTTTTTT.

The chain couples TRBV9 to TRBJ2-3, with D possibly matching TRBD2 (6 bases). Looked up from germline, CDR1 is SGDLS and CDR2 is YYNGEE. V was shortened by 4 bases and J by 5 bases, with 23 bases between the two germline ends. This CDR3 is built from 17 residues. CDR3 sequence: CASSPSGSPSLGDTQYF. The DNA for the CDR3 is TGTGCCAGCAGCCCTTCCGGGAGCCCCTCTCTGGGAGATACGCAGTATTTT.

The gene calls are TRBV21-1 and TRBJ2-1; TRBD2 was called by the table and not checked on the DNA. TRBV21-1 is a documented pseudogene. CDR3 length: 16 amino acids. The CDR3 DNA sequence: TGTGCCAGCAGCAAAAAGGGTGGGAGGGCGTCAGGTGAGCAGTTCTTC. Translation: CASSKKGGRASGEQFF.

The chain joins TRBV25-1 to TRBJ2-7, with 9 bases lining up with TRBD2. Germline loops: CDR1 MGHDK, CDR2 SYGVNS. The CDR3 sequence is 15 residues long. Trimming took 4 bases from V and 4 from J; bases not matched to a gene: 8. CDR3 protein: CASSGETSGKYEQYF. Written as DNA, the CDR3 is TGTGCCAGCAGTGGAGAGACTAGCGGAAAATACGAGCAGTACTTC.

This clone was observed a single time. The rearrangement joins TRBV27 to TRBJ1-2; D is ambiguous. Trimming pared 0 bases from V and 4 bases from J, leaving 6 bases between. Germline V CDR1 and CDR2: MNHEY, SMNVEV (reference sequence). This CDR3 contains 13 residues. This CDR3 reads CASSLSLSYGYTF. The CDR3 nucleotides read TGTGCCAGCAGTTTATCTCTCAGCTATGGCTACACCTTC.

The chain links TRBV30 to TRBJ1-2; 9 bases agree with TRBD1. The CDR3 is made up of 15 amino acids. Trimming removed 4 bases from V and 6 bases from J; junction bases left unmatched: 12. The germline V gene encodes CDR1 GTSNPN and CDR2 SVGIG (reference sequence). The CDR3 spells CAWISLSGTGNGYTF. The CDR3 DNA is TGTGCCTGGATTTCGTTGTCCGGGACAGGGAATGGCTACACCTTC.

The genes are TRBV25-1 and TRBJ2-3; D is unresolved. Germline values: CDR1 MGHDK, CDR2 SYGVNS. V was cut by 5 bases and J by 2 bases, with 2 bases left in between. The CDR3 length is 11 residues. CDR3 in DNA: TGTGCCAGCAGTCTCACAGATACGCAGTATTTT. Translating gives CASSLTDTQYF.